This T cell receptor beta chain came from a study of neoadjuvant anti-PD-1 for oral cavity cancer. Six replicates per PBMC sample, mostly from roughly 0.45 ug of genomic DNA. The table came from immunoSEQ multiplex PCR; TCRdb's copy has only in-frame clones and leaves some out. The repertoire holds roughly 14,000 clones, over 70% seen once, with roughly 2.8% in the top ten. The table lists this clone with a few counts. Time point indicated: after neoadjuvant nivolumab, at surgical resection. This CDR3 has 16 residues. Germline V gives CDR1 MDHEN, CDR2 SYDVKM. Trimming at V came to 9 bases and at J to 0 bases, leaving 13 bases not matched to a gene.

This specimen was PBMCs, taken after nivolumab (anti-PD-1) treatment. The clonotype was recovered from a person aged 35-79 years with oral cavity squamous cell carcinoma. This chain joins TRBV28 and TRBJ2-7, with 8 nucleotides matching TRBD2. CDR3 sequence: CASLPTIAGSSYEQYF. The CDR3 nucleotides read TGTGCCAGTCTACCCACGATAGCGGGGAGCTCCTACGAGCAGTACTTC.